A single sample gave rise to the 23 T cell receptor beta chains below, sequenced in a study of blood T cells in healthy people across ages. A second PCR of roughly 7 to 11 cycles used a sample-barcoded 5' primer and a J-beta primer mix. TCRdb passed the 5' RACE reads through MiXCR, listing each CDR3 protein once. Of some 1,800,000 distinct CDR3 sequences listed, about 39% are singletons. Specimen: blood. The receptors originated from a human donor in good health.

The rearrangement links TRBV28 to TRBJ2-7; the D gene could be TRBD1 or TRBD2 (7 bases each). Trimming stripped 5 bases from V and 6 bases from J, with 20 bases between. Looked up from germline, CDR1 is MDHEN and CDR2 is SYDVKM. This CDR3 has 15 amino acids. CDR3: CASSAPTGERGEQYF. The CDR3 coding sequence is TGTGCCAGCAGTGCGCCTACAGGGGAGCGGGGCGAGCAGTACTTC.

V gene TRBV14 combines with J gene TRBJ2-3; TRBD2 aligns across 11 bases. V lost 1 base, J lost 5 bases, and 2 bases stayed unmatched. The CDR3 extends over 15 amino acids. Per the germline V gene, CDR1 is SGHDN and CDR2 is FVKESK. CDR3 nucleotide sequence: TGTGCCAGCAGCCAAGCCCTAGCGGGGGGAGATACGCAGTATTTT. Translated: CASSQALAGGDTQYF.

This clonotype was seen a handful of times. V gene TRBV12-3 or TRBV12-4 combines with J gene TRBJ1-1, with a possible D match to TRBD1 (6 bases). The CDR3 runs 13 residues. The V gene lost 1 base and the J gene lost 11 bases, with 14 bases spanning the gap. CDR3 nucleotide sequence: TGTGCCAGCAGTTTAGGCGGGTGGGGGCAGGCTTTCTTT. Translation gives CASSLGGWGQAFF.

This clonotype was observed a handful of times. The CDR3 sequence: CASSQDWTSEGDTQYF. The CDR3 nucleotides are TGCGCCAGCAGCCAAGATTGGACTAGCGAAGGCGATACGCAGTATTTT. The V gene is TRBV4-3, the J gene TRBJ2-3, with 9 bases fitting TRBD2. From germline, CDR1 is LGHNA and CDR2 YSLEER. This CDR3 has 16 residues. Germline trimming cut 0 bases from V and 6 bases from J; bases unmatched to any gene: 7.

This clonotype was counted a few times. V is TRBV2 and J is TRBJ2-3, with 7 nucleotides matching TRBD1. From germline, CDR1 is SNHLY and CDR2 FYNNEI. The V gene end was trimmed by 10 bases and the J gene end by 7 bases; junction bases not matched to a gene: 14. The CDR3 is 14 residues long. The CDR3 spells CAIRAGTAFYTQYF. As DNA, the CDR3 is TGTGCCATCCGGGCCGGGACAGCTTTCTATACGCAGTATTTT.

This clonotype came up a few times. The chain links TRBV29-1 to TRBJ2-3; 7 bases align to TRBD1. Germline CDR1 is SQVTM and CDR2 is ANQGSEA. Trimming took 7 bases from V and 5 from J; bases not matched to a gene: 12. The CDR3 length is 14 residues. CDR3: CSGVGTVTGDTQYF. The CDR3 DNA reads TGCAGCGGAGTCGGGACAGTCACCGGAGATACGCAGTATTTT.

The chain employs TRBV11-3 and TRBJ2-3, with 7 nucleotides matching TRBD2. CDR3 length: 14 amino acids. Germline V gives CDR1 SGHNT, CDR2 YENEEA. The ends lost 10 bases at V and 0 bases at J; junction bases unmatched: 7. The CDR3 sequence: CATSSGLSTDTQYF. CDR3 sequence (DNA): TGTGCCACCTCTAGCGGACTTAGCACAGATACGCAGTATTTT. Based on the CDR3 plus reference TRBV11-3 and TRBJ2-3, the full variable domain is EAGVVQSPRYKIIEKKQPVAFWCNPISGHNTLYWYLQNLGQGPELLIRYENEEAVDDSQLPKDRFSAERLKGVDSTLKIQPAELGDSAVYLCATSSGLSTDTQYFGPGTRLTVL.

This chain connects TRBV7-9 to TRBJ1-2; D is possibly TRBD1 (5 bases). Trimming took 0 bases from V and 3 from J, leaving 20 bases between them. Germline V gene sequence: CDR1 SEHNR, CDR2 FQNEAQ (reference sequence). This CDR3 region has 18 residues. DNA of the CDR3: TGTGCCAGCAGCTTAGCCCCACCGACGAAGGGGCGCGACTATGGCTACACCTTC. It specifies CASSLAPPTKGRDYGYTF.

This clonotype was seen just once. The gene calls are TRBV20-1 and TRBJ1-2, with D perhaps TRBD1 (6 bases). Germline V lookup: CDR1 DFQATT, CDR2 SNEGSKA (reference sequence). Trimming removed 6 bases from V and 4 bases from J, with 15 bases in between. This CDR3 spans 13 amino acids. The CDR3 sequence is CSARTGSGYGYTF. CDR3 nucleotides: TGCAGTGCACGAACAGGGTCAGGCTATGGCTACACCTTC.

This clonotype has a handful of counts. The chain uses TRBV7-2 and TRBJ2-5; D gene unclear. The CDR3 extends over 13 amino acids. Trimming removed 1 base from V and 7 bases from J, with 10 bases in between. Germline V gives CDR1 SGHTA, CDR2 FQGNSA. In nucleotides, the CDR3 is TGTGCCAGCAGCTTAGAGGTCTTGCGGACCCAGTACTTC. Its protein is CASSLEVLRTQYF.

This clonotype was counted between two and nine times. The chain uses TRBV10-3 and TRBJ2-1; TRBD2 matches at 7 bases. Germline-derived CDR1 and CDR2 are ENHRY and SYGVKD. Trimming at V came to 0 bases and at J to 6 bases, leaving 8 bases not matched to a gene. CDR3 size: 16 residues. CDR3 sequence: CAISESASGEINEQFF. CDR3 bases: TGTGCCATCAGTGAGTCGGCCAGCGGGGAAATCAATGAGCAGTTCTTC.

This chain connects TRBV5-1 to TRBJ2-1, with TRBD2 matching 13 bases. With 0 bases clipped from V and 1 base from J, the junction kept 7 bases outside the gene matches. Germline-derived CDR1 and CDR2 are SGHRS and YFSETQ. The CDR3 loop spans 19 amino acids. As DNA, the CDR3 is TGCGCCAGCAGCTTGGTAACTAGCGGGGGGGCCAGTTCCTACAATGAGCAGTTCTTC. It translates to CASSLVTSGGASSYNEQFF.

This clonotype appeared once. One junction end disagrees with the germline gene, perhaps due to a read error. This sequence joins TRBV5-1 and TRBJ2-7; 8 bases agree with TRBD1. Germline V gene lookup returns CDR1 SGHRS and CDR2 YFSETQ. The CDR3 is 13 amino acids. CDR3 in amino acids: CAGSITGGYEQYF. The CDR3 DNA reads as TGCGCCGGCAGCATAACAGGGGGCTACGAGCAGTACTTC.

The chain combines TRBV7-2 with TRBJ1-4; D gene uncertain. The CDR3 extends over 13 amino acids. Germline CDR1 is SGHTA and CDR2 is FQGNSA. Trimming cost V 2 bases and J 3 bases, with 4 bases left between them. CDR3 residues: CASSLNSNEKLFF. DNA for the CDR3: TGTGCCAGCAGCTTAAACTCTAATGAAAAACTGTTTTTT.

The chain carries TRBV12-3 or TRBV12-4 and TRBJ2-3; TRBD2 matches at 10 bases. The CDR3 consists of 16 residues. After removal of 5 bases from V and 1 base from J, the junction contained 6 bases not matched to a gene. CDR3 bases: TGTGCCAGCAGTCCCTCTAGCGGGGGACGCACAGATACGCAGTATTTT. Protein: CASSPSSGGRTDTQYF.

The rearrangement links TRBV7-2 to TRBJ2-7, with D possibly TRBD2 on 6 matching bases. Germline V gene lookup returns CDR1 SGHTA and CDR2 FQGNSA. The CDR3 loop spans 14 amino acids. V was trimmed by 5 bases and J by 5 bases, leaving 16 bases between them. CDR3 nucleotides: TGTGCCAGCAGCCCCCCGGGGGAACCGGACGAGCAGTACTTC. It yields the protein CASSPPGEPDEQYF.

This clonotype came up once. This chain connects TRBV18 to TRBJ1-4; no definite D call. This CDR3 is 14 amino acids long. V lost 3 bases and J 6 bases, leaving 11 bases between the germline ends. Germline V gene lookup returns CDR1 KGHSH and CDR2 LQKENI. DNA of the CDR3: TGTGCCAGCTCACCGGAGGATTCGGATGAAAAACTGTTTTTT. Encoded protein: CASSPEDSDEKLFF.

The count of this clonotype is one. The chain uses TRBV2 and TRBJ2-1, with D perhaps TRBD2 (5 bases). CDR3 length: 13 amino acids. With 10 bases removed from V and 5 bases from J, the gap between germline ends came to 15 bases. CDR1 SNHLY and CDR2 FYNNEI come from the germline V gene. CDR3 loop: CAITALGNNEQFF. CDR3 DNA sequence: TGTGCCATCACGGCACTAGGGAACAATGAGCAGTTCTTC.

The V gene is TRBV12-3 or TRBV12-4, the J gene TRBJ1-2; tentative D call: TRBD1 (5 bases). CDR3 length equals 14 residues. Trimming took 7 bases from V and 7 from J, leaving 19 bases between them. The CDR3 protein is CASIVGDQRFGYTF. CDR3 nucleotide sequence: TGTGCCAGCATCGTCGGGGACCAAAGGTTTGGCTACACCTTC.

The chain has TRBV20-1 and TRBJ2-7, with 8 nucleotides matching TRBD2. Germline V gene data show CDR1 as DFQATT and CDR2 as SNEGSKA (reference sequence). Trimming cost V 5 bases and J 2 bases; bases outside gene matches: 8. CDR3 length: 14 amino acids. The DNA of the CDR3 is TGCAGTGCTGCGCTGCCCGGGGGGGCCTACGAGCAGTACTTC. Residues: CSAALPGGAYEQYF.

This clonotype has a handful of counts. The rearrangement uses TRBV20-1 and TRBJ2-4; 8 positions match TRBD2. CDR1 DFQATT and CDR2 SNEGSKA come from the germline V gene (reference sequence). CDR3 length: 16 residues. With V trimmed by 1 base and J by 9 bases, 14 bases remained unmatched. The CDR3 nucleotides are TGCAGTGCTAGAGTCCCGGGACTAGGGGGAAGGGGCATTCAGTACTTC. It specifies CSARVPGLGGRGIQYF.

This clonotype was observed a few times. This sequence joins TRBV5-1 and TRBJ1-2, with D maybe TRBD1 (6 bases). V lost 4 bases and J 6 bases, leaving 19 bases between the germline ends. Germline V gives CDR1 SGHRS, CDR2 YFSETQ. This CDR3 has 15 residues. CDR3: CASSPRPGTPDGYTF. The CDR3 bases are TGCGCCAGCAGCCCTCGTCCGGGGACACCGGATGGCTACACCTTC.

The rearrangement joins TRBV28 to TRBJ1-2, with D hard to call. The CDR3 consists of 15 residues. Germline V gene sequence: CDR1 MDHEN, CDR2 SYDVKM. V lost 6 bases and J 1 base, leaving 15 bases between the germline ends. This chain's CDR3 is CASRQPTEINYGYTF. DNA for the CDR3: TGTGCCAGCAGACAACCCACAGAGATTAACTATGGCTACACCTTC.